Following are 32 T cell receptor beta chains from one sample sequenced in a study of cytomegalovirus exposure and HLA in healthy donors (dated by TCRdb to the late 2010s). Library preparation employed the immunoSEQ multiplex PCR assay. The multiplex PCR relied on a mix of 60 forward primers for TCR Vbeta segments and 13 reverse primers for TCR Jbeta segments. As stored in TCRdb, this immuneACCESS dataset retains in-frame rearrangements with V and J assigned. A fraction of the clones does not appear; measured against another copy, unresolved V genes explain less than half of the discrepancy, and the remainder lacks a known reason. The table for this sample lists around 120,000 clones; 82% of them were counted only once. The top ten hold about 11% of the sample. Sequencing was carried out using PBMCs. The receptors were gathered from a male donor in good health and CMV-seropositive.

This chain connects TRBV19 to TRBJ2-7; maybe TRBD1 (6 bases). This CDR3 region has 14 residues. Trimming stripped 5 bases from V and 2 bases from J, with 13 bases between. Germline V gene data show CDR1 as LNHDA and CDR2 as SQIVND (reference sequence). Here the CDR3 reads CASSLTGNPYEQYF. CDR3 DNA: TGTGCCAGTAGTCTAACAGGGAACCCCTACGAGCAGTACTTC.

This clone was seen only a few times. The chain joins TRBV29-1 to TRBJ2-1; 9 nucleotides agree with TRBD1. The CDR3 loop spans 14 amino acids. From germline, CDR1 is SQVTM and CDR2 ANQGSEA. In DNA form, the CDR3 reads TGCAGTGCTCTTGAGACAGGGGGGTCCAATGAGCAGTTCTTC. As protein: CSALETGGSNEQFF.

The chain uses TRBV2 and TRBJ2-5; 8 nucleotides line up with TRBD1. The J call may be incorrect, as the DNA end agrees better with TRBJ2-7. Per the germline V gene, CDR1 is SNHLY and CDR2 is FYNNEI. This CDR3 region has 14 residues. The CDR3 loop is CASRPRDRFYEQYF. The CDR3 region has the DNA TGTGCCAGCAGGCCGCGGGACAGGTTCTACGAGCAGTACTTC.

The chain joins TRBV11-1 to TRBJ2-5; TRBD2 agrees at 12 bases. This CDR3 is 16 amino acids long. Germline V gives CDR1 SGHAT, CDR2 FQDESV (reference sequence). V trimming: 5 bases; J trimming: 4 bases; junction bases outside the gene matches: 8. CDR3 nucleotides: TGTGCCAGCAGCGCGAGGCTAGCGGGAGGGGGAGAGACCCAGTACTTC. Amino acid sequence: CASSARLAGGGETQYF.

V is TRBV13 and J is TRBJ2-3, with TRBD1 identical over 8 bases. Unmatched junction bases numbered 10, after V lost 5 bases and J lost 3 bases. CDR1 is PRHDT, CDR2 FYEKMQ, per germline (reference sequence). The CDR3 runs 16 residues. CDR3 in DNA: TGTGCCAGCAGCCAGAGGACAGGGATGGGGACAGATACGCAGTATTTT. Translation: CASSQRTGMGTDTQYF. Drawing the rest from reference TRBV13 and TRBJ2-3, the complete variable domain is AAGVIQSPRHLIKEKRETATLKCYPIPRHDTVYWYQQGPGQDPQFLISFYEKMQSDKGSIPDRFSAQQFSDYHSELNMSSLELGDSALYFCASSQRTGMGTDTQYFGPGTRLTVL.

V is TRBV19 and J is TRBJ1-4, with D unclear. V was clipped by 7 bases and J by 0 bases, with 9 bases between them. The germline gives CDR1 LNHDA, CDR2 SQIVND (reference sequence). CDR3 size: 14 residues. The DNA of the CDR3 is TGTGCCAGTAAAGAGCGGTCAACTAATGAAAAACTGTTTTTT. Amino acids: CASKERSTNEKLFF. Variable domain in full (rest from reference TRBV19 and TRBJ1-4): DGGITQSPKYLFRKEGQNVTLSCEQNLNHDAMYWYRQDPGQGLRLIYYSQIVNDFQKGDIAEGYSVSREKKESFPLTVTSAQKNPTAFYLCASKERSTNEKLFFGSGTQLSVL.

This sequence joins TRBV9 and TRBJ2-2; D remains ambiguous. Germline values: CDR1 SGDLS, CDR2 YYNGEE. The CDR3 length is 14 residues. V lost 0 bases, J lost 2 bases, and 5 bases lay in between. In nucleotides, the CDR3 is TGTGCCAGCAGCGTAGCCATCAACACCGGGGAGCTGTTTTTT. Translated, it gives CASSVAINTGELFF.

The chain has TRBV2 and TRBJ1-6, with 7 positions matching TRBD1. Germline loops: CDR1 SNHLY, CDR2 FYNNEI. V lost 9 bases to trimming and J lost 8 bases; unmatched junction nucleotides: 7. The CDR3 is 13 amino acids. The CDR3 DNA sequence: TGTGCCAGGAACAGGGGTGGGGATTCACCCCTCCACTTT. Its protein product is CARNRGGDSPLHF.

This chain connects TRBV4-3 to TRBJ2-1; TRBD2 is a possible D gene (6 bases). Germline V gives CDR1 LGHNA, CDR2 YSLEER. This CDR3 has 14 residues. Trimming took 1 base from V and 6 from J, leaving 10 bases between them. Written as DNA, the CDR3 is TGCGCCAGCAGCCAAGCCCCGGGGGTCAATGAGCAGTTCTTC. This encodes CASSQAPGVNEQFF.

The chain couples TRBV19 to TRBJ2-7; 8 bases agree with TRBD1. The J segment lost 0 bases and the V segment lost 3 bases, leaving 4 bases of the junction unmatched. CDR3 length equals 15 residues. CDR1 and CDR2 from the germline V gene are LNHDA and SQIVND (reference sequence). CDR3 sequence reads: CASSMGQASSYEQYF. For the CDR3, the DNA is TGTGCCAGTAGTATGGGACAGGCTAGCTCCTACGAGCAGTACTTC.

J is TRBJ2-7 and V is TRBV7-2; 9 bases are a match to TRBD2. V lost 1 base, J lost 4 bases, and 5 bases stayed unmatched. Germline CDR1 SGHTA, CDR2 FQGNSA. The CDR3 extends over 15 amino acids. The CDR3 spells CASSLESSGAYEQYF. The CDR3 nucleotides are TGTGCCAGCAGCTTAGAGTCTAGCGGGGCGTACGAGCAGTACTTC.

This rearrangement joins TRBV18 to TRBJ2-5; 9 bases fit TRBD1. The germline V gene has CDR1 KGHSH and CDR2 LQKENI. This CDR3 is 16 amino acids long. The trim removed 2 bases at V and 5 bases at J, leaving 9 bases unmatched. CDR3 loop: CASSPSLGQGQETQYF. CDR3 DNA: TGTGCCAGCTCACCATCATTGGGACAGGGTCAGGAGACCCAGTACTTC.

This chain uses TRBV14 with TRBJ2-7; 7 nucleotides match TRBD2. Germline V gene data show CDR1 as SGHDN and CDR2 as FVKESK. The CDR3 has 15 residues. V lost 1 base and J lost 2; bases outside the gene matches: 5. The CDR3 coding sequence is TGTGCCAGCAGCCAAGTCGGGAGGATTGCCTACGAGCAGTACTTC. Its translation is CASSQVGRIAYEQYF. The whole variable domain, filled in from reference TRBV14 and TRBJ2-7, reads EAGVTQFPSHSVIEKGQTVTLRCDPISGHDNLYWYRRVMGKEIKFLLHFVKESKQDESGMPNNRFLAERTGGTYSTLKVQPAELEDSGVYFCASSQVGRIAYEQYFGPGTRLTVT.

The gene calls are TRBV29-1 and TRBJ2-7, with a weak D call TRBD1 (6 bases). The V and J ends lost 6 bases and 4 bases respectively, with 16 bases between them. The germline V gene encodes CDR1 SQVTM and CDR2 ANQGSEA. This CDR3 comprises 13 residues. CDR3 in amino acids: CSVGLGRGYEQYF. The CDR3 DNA reads TGCAGCGTCGGACTCGGCAGGGGATACGAGCAGTACTTC.

This rearrangement joins TRBV7-9 to TRBJ1-2; 9 bases match TRBD1. The CDR3 consists of 15 residues. In germline, CDR1 is SEHNR, CDR2 FQNEAQ (reference sequence). V was pared by 1 base and J by 6 bases, with 6 bases of the junction left unmatched. The CDR3 DNA sequence: TGTGCCAGCAGCTTAGGAACCACAGGGGGCGATGGCTACACCTTC. Translation gives CASSLGTTGGDGYTF.

J is TRBJ2-5 and V is TRBV9; 13 nucleotides match TRBD2. Germline V gives CDR1 SGDLS, CDR2 YYNGEE. Germline trimming cut 4 bases from V and 5 bases from J; bases unmatched to any gene: 5. The CDR3 loop spans 15 amino acids. CDR3 loop: CASSTSGRAGETQYF. The CDR3 nucleotides read TGTGCCAGCAGCACTAGCGGGAGGGCCGGGGAGACCCAGTACTTC.

The chain joins TRBV5-4 to TRBJ2-7, with D tentatively TRBD2 (5 bases). The CDR3 is made up of 14 amino acids. Trimming took 3 bases from V and 2 from J, leaving 12 bases between them. Germline V gives CDR1 SGHNT, CDR2 YYREEE (reference sequence). The CDR3 DNA sequence: TGTGCCAGCAGCTCCCCCGAGGGCCCCTACGAGCAGTACTTC. Translated, it gives CASSSPEGPYEQYF.

J is TRBJ2-7 and V is TRBV30; perhaps TRBD2 as D (6 bases). The CDR3 consists of 15 residues. With 4 bases removed from V and 1 base from J, the gap between germline ends came to 17 bases. The V gene's germline CDR1 is GTSNPN and CDR2 SVGIG (reference sequence). The CDR3 sequence is CAWKVSGLYSYEQYF. The DNA of the CDR3 is TGTGCCTGGAAGGTCTCGGGACTGTATTCCTACGAGCAGTACTTC.

The DNA of the CDR3 is TGTGCCAGCAGCTCCACGGGACAGGGCTCCTACGAGCAGTACTTC. This codes for CASSSTGQGSYEQYF. This chain uses TRBV7-9 with TRBJ2-7, with TRBD1 matching 9 bases. The CDR3 consists of 15 residues. Trimming took 4 bases from V and 0 from J; bases not matched to a gene: 4. CDR1 and CDR2 from the germline V gene are SEHNR and FQNEAQ (reference sequence).

The gene calls are TRBV27 and TRBJ2-7; TRBD1 aligns across 12 bases. The germline CDR1 and CDR2 sequences are MNHEY and SMNVEV (reference sequence). The V segment lost 4 bases and the J segment 6 bases; nucleotides outside the gene matches: 7. This CDR3 has 15 residues. DNA of the CDR3: TGTGCCAGCAGTTACCAGGGACAGGGGGCGGGCGAGCAGTACTTC. Protein product: CASSYQGQGAGEQYF.

The chain employs TRBV4-3 and TRBJ2-1; perhaps TRBD2 as D (7 bases). CDR1 is LGHNA and CDR2 is YSLEER in the germline V gene. This CDR3 region has 12 residues. With 1 base removed from V and 15 bases from J, the gap between germline ends came to 13 bases. The chain's CDR3 is CASSQGGGAPFF. CDR3 nucleotide sequence: TGCGCCAGCAGCCAAGGGGGGGGCGCGCCGTTCTTC.

This clone has just a few counts. The chain uses TRBV7-2 and TRBJ2-5, with 7 bases identical to TRBD1. The CDR3 spans 13 residues. Germline CDR1 is SGHTA and CDR2 is FQGNSA. The trim removed 6 bases at V and 5 bases at J, leaving 6 bases unmatched. The CDR3 spells CASRPPGGETQYF. The CDR3 coding sequence is TGTGCCAGCAGACCCCCAGGGGGTGAGACCCAGTACTTC.

The chain uses TRBV28 and TRBJ1-4; no definite D call. V lost 5 bases, J lost 4 bases, and 11 bases lay in between. The germline V gene has CDR1 MDHEN and CDR2 SYDVKM. The CDR3 totals 14 residues. The CDR3 spells CASSPGPFNEKLFF. As DNA, the CDR3 is TGTGCCAGCAGTCCCGGTCCTTTTAATGAAAAACTGTTTTTT.

The chain couples TRBV6-1 to TRBJ2-5; D is ambiguous. Germline CDR1 reads MNHNS; CDR2 reads SASEGT. V was clipped by 1 base and J by 5 bases, with 17 bases between them. This CDR3 has 16 amino acids. The CDR3 protein is CASSEGAQPRRETQYF. The CDR3 region has the DNA TGTGCCAGCAGTGAAGGGGCTCAACCGCGCAGGGAGACCCAGTACTTC.

The chain is built from TRBV28 and TRBJ1-1, with 7 bases fitting TRBD1. Germline-derived CDR1 and CDR2 are MDHEN and SYDVKM. V was pared by 8 bases and J by 0 bases, with 3 bases of the junction left unmatched. The CDR3 loop spans 13 amino acids. Here the CDR3 reads CASEGQMNTEAFF. CDR3 sequence (DNA): TGTGCCAGCGAGGGACAGATGAACACTGAAGCTTTCTTT.

The rearrangement uses TRBV2 and TRBJ1-1; D remains unclear. The CDR3 extends over 12 amino acids. From germline, CDR1 is SNHLY and CDR2 FYNNEI. V was pared by 5 bases and J by 7 bases, with 11 bases between. CDR3 DNA: TGTGCCAGCAGTCGCAGGTTACTTGAAGCTTTCTTT. Protein product: CASSRRLLEAFF.

V usage is TRBV29-1 and J usage is TRBJ2-1; possibly TRBD2 for D (5 bases). CDR1 and CDR2 (germline): SQVTM, ANQGSEA. The V and J ends lost 3 bases and 9 bases respectively, with 21 bases between them. The CDR3 extends over 15 amino acids. As DNA, the CDR3 is TGCAGCGTTGACATTGGGATTACTAGGTTGGGTGAGCAGTTCTTC. This translates into CSVDIGITRLGEQFF.

This chain links TRBV6-5 with TRBJ1-5, with D possibly matching TRBD1 (6 bases). The CDR3 consists of 15 residues. Trimming took 6 bases from V and 0 from J, leaving 12 bases between them. Germline V gene lookup returns CDR1 MNHEY and CDR2 SVGAGI. CDR3 loop: CASRTQGHSNQPQHF. The CDR3 DNA is TGTGCCAGCAGAACACAGGGCCATAGCAATCAGCCCCAGCATTTT.

On this clone: Other DNA sequences in the sample encode the same CDR3. V usage is TRBV5-4 and J usage is TRBJ1-2; D is uncertain. Germline CDR1 is SGHNT and CDR2 is YYREEE (reference sequence). V was cut by 0 bases and J by 3 bases, with 6 bases left in between. The CDR3 has 13 residues. CDR3 nucleotide sequence: TGTGCCAGCAGCTTGGATGGAGACTATGGCTACACCTTC. It translates to CASSLDGDYGYTF. Complete variable domain (other parts from reference TRBV5-4 and TRBJ1-2): ETGVTQSPTHLIKTRGQQVTLRCSSQSGHNTVSWYQQALGQGPQFIFQYYREEENGRGNFPPRFSGLQFPNYSSELNVNALELDDSALYLCASSLDGDYGYTFGSGTRLTVV.

This sequence joins TRBV7-2 and TRBJ2-5, with TRBD1 as a possible D gene (6 bases). The CDR3 contains 15 residues. Trimming took 5 bases from V and 5 from J, leaving 18 bases between them. In germline, CDR1 is SGHTA, CDR2 FQGNSA. CDR3 protein: CASSVYTPGVETQYF. CDR3 nucleotides: TGTGCCAGCAGCGTTTATACCCCAGGGGTGGAGACCCAGTACTTC.

In DNA form, the CDR3 reads TGTGCCAGCAAGGGGGAATGGGGGGGAGAGACCCAGTACTTC. It codes for CASKGEWGGETQYF. The V call is TRBV6-1, the J call TRBJ2-5, with a possible D match to TRBD2 (7 bases). Germline CDR1 MNHNS, CDR2 SASEGT. Trimming cost V 7 bases and J 4 bases, with 16 bases left between them. The CDR3 has 14 amino acids.

The rearrangement uses TRBV27 and TRBJ1-6, with D possibly TRBD1 on 5 matching bases. CDR3 size: 15 residues. Germline values: CDR1 MNHEY, CDR2 SMNVEV (reference sequence). V was clipped by 6 bases and J by 1 base, with 10 bases between them. The CDR3 DNA is TGTGCCAGCAGCCGTCAGGGTTCCTATAATTCACCCCTCCACTTT. Amino acids: CASSRQGSYNSPLHF.